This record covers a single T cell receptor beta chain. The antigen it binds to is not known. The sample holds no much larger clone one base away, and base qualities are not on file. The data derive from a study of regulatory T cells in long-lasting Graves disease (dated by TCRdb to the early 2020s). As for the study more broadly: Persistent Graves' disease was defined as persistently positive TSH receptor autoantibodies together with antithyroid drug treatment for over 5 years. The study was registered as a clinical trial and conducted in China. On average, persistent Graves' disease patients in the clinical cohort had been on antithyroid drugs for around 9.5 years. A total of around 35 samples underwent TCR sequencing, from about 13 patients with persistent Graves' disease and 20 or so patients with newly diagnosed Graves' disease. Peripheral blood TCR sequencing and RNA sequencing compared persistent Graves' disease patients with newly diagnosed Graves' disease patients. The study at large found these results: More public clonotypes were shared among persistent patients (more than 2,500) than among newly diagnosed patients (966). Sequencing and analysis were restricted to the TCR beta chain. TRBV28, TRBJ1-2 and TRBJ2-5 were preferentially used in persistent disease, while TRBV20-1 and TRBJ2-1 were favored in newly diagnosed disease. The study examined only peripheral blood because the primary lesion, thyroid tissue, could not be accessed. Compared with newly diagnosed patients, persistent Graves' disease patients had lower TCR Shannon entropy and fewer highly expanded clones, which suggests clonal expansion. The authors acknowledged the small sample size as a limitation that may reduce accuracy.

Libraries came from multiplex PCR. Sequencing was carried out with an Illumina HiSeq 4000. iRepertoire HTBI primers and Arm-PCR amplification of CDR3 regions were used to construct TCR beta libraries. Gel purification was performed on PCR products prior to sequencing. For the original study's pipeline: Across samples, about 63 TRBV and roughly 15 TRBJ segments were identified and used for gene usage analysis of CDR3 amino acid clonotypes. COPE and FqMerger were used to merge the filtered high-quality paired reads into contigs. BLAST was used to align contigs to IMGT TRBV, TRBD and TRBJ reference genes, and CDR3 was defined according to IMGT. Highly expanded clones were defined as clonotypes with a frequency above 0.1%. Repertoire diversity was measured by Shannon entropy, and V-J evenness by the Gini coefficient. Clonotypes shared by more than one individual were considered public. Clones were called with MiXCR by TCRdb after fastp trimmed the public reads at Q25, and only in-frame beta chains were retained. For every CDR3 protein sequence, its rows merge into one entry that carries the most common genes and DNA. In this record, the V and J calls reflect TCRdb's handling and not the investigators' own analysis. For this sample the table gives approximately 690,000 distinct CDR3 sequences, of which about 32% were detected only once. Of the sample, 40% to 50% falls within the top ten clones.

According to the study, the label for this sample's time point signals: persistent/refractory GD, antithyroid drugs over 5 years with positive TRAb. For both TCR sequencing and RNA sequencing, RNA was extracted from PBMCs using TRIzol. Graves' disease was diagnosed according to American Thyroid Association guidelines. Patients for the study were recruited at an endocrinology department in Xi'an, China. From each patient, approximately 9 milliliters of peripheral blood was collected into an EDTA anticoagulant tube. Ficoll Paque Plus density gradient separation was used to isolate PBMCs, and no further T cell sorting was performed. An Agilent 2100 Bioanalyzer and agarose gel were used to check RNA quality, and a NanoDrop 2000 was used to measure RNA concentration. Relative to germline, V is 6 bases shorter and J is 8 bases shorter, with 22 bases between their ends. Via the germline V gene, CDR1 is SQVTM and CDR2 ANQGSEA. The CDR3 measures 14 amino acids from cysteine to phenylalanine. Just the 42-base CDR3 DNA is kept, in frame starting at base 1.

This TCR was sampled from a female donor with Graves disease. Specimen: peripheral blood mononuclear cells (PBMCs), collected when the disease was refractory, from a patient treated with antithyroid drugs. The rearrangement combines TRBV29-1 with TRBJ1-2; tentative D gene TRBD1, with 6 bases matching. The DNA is TGCAGCGTGTGGACAGCGAAAGACCGGGAAGGCTACACCTTC. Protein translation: CSVWTAKDREGYTF.